This T cell receptor (beta chain) originates from a study of CD8 T cells in Susac syndrome. Trimming removed 0 bases at V and 0 bases at J, with 6 bases between. Germline CDR1 SGHRS, CDR2 YFSETQ. This CDR3 is 14 amino acids long. Random hexamers served to reverse transcribe roughly 0.5 to 1 ug RNA. TCRdb processed the immunoSEQ multiplex PCR reads anew with MiXCR; each CDR3 protein has one entry. The table includes roughly 200,000 distinct CDR3 sequences, approximately 94% detected once. Peripheral blood CD8+ and CD4+ T cells were profiled by TCR beta sequencing. This clonotype was obtained from a human donor in good health. The chain links TRBV5-1 to TRBJ1-1; D unresolved. Sequencing was done on a sample of CD4+ T cells from PBMCs. The CDR3 DNA sequence: TGCGCCAGCAGCTTGGATCAGATGAACACTGAAGCTTTCTTT. Protein: CASSLDQMNTEAFF.